A selection of T cell receptor beta chains follows, all from one sample in a study of regulatory T cells in long-lasting Graves disease. TCRdb redid the calling of the multiplex PCR reads with MiXCR, one entry per CDR3 protein. This sample has 450,000 to 600,000 distinct CDR3 sequences, with roughly 16% found just once. The same data also contributed to another study, on T cells in Graves' hyperthyroidism and ophthalmopathy.

This specimen was peripheral blood mononuclear cells (PBMCs), taken at new diagnosis, from a patient treated with antithyroid drugs. The receptor set was obtained from a man aged 40-49 years with Graves disease. Both conserved end residues are part of each CDR3. The order of the fields is J gene, D gene, V gene, clone size, CDR3 DNA, CDR3 protein. The D gene is left open where the match is weak. Part of the rows lack a size; the others show once, few, many or a class for expanded clones.

TRBJ2-7 TRBD1 TRBV11-2 many TGTGCCAGCAGCGAGCCGGGACAGGGTTACTACGAGCAGTACTTC CASSEPGQGYYEQYF
TRBJ2-5 . TRBV5-4 many TGTGCCAGCAGGAGAGGACTTACAGACCAAGAGACCCAGTACTTC CASRRGLTDQETQYF
TRBJ2-1 . TRBV2 many TGTGCCAGCAGGGGCCTCCGGTCCTGGGATTCTGTGCAGTTCTTC CASRGLRSWDSVQFF
TRBJ2-1 . TRBV4-1 once TGCGCCAGCAGCCAAGACGGGGACCGGTCCTACAATGAGCAGTTCTTC CASSQDGDRSYNEQFF
TRBJ1-3 . TRBV18 few TGTGCCAGCTCACTACAGGGACTTACTTCTGGAAACACCATATATTTT CASSLQGLTSGNTIYF
TRBJ2-7 TRBD1 TRBV5-1 many TGCGCCAGCAGCTTGGCCGGGACAGACTTGGGCGAGCAGTACTTC CASSLAGTDLGEQYF
TRBJ2-7 TRBD2 TRBV7-9 many TGTGCCAGCAGCCCGGTGACGGGAGGCAACGAGCAGTACTTC CASSPVTGGNEQYF
TRBJ2-4 . TRBV19 . TGTGCCAGTAGTAATCAGGCAGGGCTGGACATTCAGTACTTC CASSNQAGLDIQYF
TRBJ2-3 TRBD2 TRBV20-1 many TGCAGTGCTAGTCTAGCGGGAAACACAGATACGCAGTATTTT CSASLAGNTDTQYF
TRBJ2-3 TRBD2 TRBV7-3 many TGTGCCAGCAGCATTAGCGGGACTGGAGATACGCAGTATTTT CASSISGTGDTQYF
TRBJ1-5 . TRBV19 few TGTGCCAGTAGTATGGACAACGTTAGCAATCAGCCCCAGCATTTT CASSMDNVSNQPQHF
TRBJ2-2 TRBD2 TRBV19 many TGTGCCAGTACCGGGACTAGCCCAATCTCCGGGGAGCTGTTTTTT CASTGTSPISGELFF
TRBJ2-2 . TRBV7-9 . TGTGCCAGCAGGTGGGAGGCGGCCACCGGGGAGCTGTTTTTT CASRWEAATGELFF
TRBJ2-3 TRBD1 TRBV13 . TGTGCCAACAGCTTGGGTCGGACAGGGAACACAGATACGCAGTATTTT CANSLGRTGNTDTQYF
TRBJ1-1 . TRBV11-2 . TGTGCCAGTAGTACCTACGGGAGCTTGAACACTGAAGCTTTCTTT CASSTYGSLNTEAFF
TRBJ2-5 TRBD2 TRBV29-1 many TGCAGCGTTGAAGATCGTAGCGGGAGGGCCTTATTAGAGACCCAGTACTTC CSVEDRSGRALLETQYF
TRBJ1-6 . TRBV12-3/TRBV12-4 . TGTGCCAGCAGCGATGGCGCCTATAATTCACCCCTCCACTTT CASSDGAYNSPLHF
TRBJ2-2 . TRBV2 few TGTGCCAGCAGCGTATCTCAGCGAAGCGGGGAGCTGTTTTTT CASSVSQRSGELFF
TRBJ1-1 . TRBV30 many TGTGCCTGGATTCGGTCGACGAGAGCTTTCTTT CAWIRSTRAFF
TRBJ2-3 TRBD2 TRBV20-1 few TGCAGTGCTAGTAGGCCTAGCGGAAAGCGGGATACGCAGTATTTT CSASRPSGKRDTQYF
TRBJ2-3 TRBD1 TRBV30 . TGTGCCTGGACTGTGGGGACAGGGAAAGATACGCAGTATTTT CAWTVGTGKDTQYF
TRBJ2-1 . TRBV2 . TGTGCCAGCAGTGAAGCCAGTAGTCAGCTCTTC CASSEASSQLF
TRBJ2-7 TRBD2 TRBV9 . TGTGCCAGCAGCGTAGATTTAGCGGGAAACGAGCAGTACTTC CASSVDLAGNEQYF
TRBJ1-2 TRBD1 TRBV5-6 . TGTGCCAGCTGGGGACAGGGCGGGTCCTGTGGCTACACCTTC CASWGQGGSCGYTF
TRBJ2-7 TRBD1 TRBV7-9 few TGTGCCAGCAGCTCCCCCGGGACAGTATACGAGCAGTACTTC CASSSPGTVYEQYF
TRBJ2-3 . TRBV12-3/TRBV12-4 many TGTGCCAGCAGTTCTACGACGCACCGCACAGATACGCAGTATTTT CASSSTTHRTDTQYF
TRBJ2-7 TRBD1 TRBV3-1 many TGTGCCAGCAGCTCACGGACAGGGCGCGAGCAGTACTTC CASSSRTGREQYF
TRBJ2-5 . TRBV28 many TGTGCCAGCAGTTTGGGCAATCAAGAGACCCAGTACTTC CASSLGNQETQYF
TRBJ2-3 TRBD2 TRBV5-1 many TGCGCCAGCAGTCGGACTAGCGGTTCAGATACGCAGTATTTT CASSRTSGSDTQYF
TRBJ2-2 TRBD2 TRBV7-6 few TGTGCCAGCAGCCCGGCTGGCCTAGCGGGACTGGCCGGGGAGCTGTTTTTT CASSPAGLAGLAGELFF
TRBJ2-1 TRBD2 TRBV7-2 . TGTGCCAGCAATGTACTAGCGGGGAGGCGCAATGAGCAGTTCTTC CASNVLAGRRNEQFF
TRBJ1-1 TRBD1 TRBV20-1 many TGCAGTGCCCGGACAGGGAGCTACACTGAAGCTTTCTTT CSARTGSYTEAFF
TRBJ2-7 TRBD1 TRBV7-8 many TGTGCCAGCAGCTTAGAGGGGGGACAGGGTCGGAGGGAGCAGTACTTC CASSLEGGQGRREQYF
TRBJ2-1 TRBD2 TRBV5-1 few TGCGCCAGCAGGGGACTAGCGGGGTTGAACAATGAGCAGTTCTTC CASRGLAGLNNEQFF
TRBJ1-2 . TRBV20-1 . TGCAGTGCTAAAGATGGCTACACCTTC CSAKDGYTF
TRBJ2-3 TRBD1 TRBV11-3 many TGTGCCAGCAGCCGGACAGGTTTTTCCGGAGGAGATACGCAGTATTTT CASSRTGFSGGDTQYF
TRBJ2-3 TRBD1 TRBV29-1 . TGCAGCGTAGCTGGGACAGGGAGGGATACGCAGTATTTT CSVAGTGRDTQYF
TRBJ1-1 . TRBV3-1 many TGTGCCAGCAGCCAAGTCGGCGACAAAGGAGCTTTCTTT CASSQVGDKGAFF
TRBJ2-7 TRBD1 TRBV19 few TGTGCCAGTAGTACCTCCGGGGGACAGGGGATCTACGAGCAGTACTTC CASSTSGGQGIYEQYF
TRBJ2-1 TRBD1 TRBV5-1 many TGCGCCAGCAGCTCGACAGGGGGGGACAATGAGCAGTTCTTC CASSSTGGDNEQFF
TRBJ2-3 . TRBV28 many TGTGCCAGCTCACCCGCCGGTTCTAGCACAGATACGCAGTATTTT CASSPAGSSTDTQYF
TRBJ2-5 TRBD2 TRBV11-2 many TGTGCCAGCAGCGTGATTAGCGGGAGTGTAAAGACCCAGTACTTC CASSVISGSVKTQYF
TRBJ2-3 . TRBV7-8 many TGTGCCAGCAGCTCCGGGCCTAGTACCCCAGATACGCAGTATTTT CASSSGPSTPDTQYF
TRBJ2-5 TRBD2 TRBV24-1 many TGTGCCACCAGATCTAGCGGGAGAGGGGAGACCCAGTACTTC CATRSSGRGETQYF
TRBJ1-1 TRBD1 TRBV5-4 few TGTGCCAGCAGTCCCGGGACAGGGGCTATGAACACTGAAGCTTTCTTT CASSPGTGAMNTEAFF
TRBJ2-2 TRBD2 TRBV2 many TGTGCCAGCAGTGACCCAGCGGGAGGTGCCCACACCGGGGAGCTGTTTTTT CASSDPAGGAHTGELFF
TRBJ1-5 . TRBV18 many TGTGCCAGCTCAAAGGATAGCAATCAGCCCCAGCATTTT CASSKDSNQPQHF
TRBJ2-3 . TRBV11-2 many TGTGCCAGCAGCCCCCGACCACTTTCCGGCACAGATACGCAGTATTTT CASSPRPLSGTDTQYF
TRBJ2-1 . TRBV7-2 . TGTGCCAGCAGCCCCGCGGACTCACACTCCTACAATGAGCAGTTCTTC CASSPADSHSYNEQFF
TRBJ2-5 . TRBV11-2 many TGTGCCAGCAGCTCCTCTGTCTGGGGCCAAGAGACCCAGTACTTC CASSSSVWGQETQYF